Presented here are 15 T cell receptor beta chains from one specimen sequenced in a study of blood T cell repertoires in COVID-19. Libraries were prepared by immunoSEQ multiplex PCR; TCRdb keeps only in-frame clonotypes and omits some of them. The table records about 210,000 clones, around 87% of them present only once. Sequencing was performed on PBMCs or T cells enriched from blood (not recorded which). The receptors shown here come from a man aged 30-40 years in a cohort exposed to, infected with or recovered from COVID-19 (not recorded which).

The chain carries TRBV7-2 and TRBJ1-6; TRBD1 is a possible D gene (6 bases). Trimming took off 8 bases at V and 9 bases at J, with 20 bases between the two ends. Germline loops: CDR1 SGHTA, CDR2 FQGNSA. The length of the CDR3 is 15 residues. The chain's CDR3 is CASALRGGVSSPLHF. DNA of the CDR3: TGTGCCAGCGCTCTTCGGGGGGGCGTTAGTTCACCCCTCCACTTT.

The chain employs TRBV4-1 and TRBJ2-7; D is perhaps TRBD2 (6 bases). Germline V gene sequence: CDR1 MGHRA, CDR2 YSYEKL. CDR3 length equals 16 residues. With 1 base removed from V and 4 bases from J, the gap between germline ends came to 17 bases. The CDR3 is CASSQGTGASVYEQYF. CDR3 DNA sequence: TGCGCCAGCAGCCAAGGGACGGGAGCTAGCGTGTACGAGCAGTACTTC.

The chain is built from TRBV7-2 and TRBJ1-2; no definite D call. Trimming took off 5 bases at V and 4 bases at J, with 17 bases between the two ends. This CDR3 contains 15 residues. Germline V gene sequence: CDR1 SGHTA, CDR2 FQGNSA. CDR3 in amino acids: CASSVDGLISYGYTF. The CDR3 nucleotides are TGTGCCAGCAGCGTGGACGGACTCATATCCTATGGCTACACCTTC. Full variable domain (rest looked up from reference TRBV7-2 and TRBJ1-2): GAGVSQSPSNKVTEKGKDVELRCDPISGHTALYWYRQSLGQGLEFLIYFQGNSAPDKSGLPSDRFSAERTGGSVSTLTIQRTQQEDSAVYLCASSVDGLISYGYTFGSGTRLTVV.

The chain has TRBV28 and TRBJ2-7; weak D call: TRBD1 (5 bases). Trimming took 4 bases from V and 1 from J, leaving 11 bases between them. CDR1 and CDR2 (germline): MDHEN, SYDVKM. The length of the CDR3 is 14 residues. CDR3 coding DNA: TGTGCCAGCAGTTCAGGGTCCGCGTCCTACGAGCAGTACTTC. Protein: CASSSGSASYEQYF.

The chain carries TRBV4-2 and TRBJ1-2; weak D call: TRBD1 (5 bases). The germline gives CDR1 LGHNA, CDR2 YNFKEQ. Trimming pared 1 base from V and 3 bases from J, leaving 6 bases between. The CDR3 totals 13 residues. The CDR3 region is CASSQGGDYGYTF. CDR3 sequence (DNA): TGTGCCAGCAGCCAAGGGGGGGACTATGGCTACACCTTC.

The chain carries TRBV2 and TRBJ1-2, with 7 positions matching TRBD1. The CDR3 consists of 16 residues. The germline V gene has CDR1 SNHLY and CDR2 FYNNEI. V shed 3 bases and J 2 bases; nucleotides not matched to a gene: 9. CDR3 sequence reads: CASSDPGQLQNYGYTF. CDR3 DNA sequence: TGTGCCAGCAGTGACCCGGGACAGCTACAAAACTATGGCTACACCTTC. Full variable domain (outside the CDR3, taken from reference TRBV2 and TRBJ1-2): EPEVTQTPSHQVTQMGQEVILRCVPISNHLYFYWYRQILGQKVEFLVSFYNNEISEKSEIFDDQFSVERPDGSNFTLKIRSTKLEDSAMYFCASSDPGQLQNYGYTFGSGTRLTVV.

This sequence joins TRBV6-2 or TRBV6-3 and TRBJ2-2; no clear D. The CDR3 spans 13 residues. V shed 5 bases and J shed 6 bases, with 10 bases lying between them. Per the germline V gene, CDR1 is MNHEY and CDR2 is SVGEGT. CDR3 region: CASSDQRAGELFF. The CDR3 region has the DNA TGTGCCAGCAGTGACCAGCGCGCCGGGGAGCTGTTTTTT.

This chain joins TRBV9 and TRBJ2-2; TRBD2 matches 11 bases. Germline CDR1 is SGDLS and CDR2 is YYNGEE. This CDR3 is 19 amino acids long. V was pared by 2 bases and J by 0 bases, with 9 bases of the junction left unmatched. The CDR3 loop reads CASSVRLAGTFANTGELFF. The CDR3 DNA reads TGTGCCAGCAGCGTGAGACTAGCGGGAACCTTTGCGAACACCGGGGAGCTGTTTTTT.

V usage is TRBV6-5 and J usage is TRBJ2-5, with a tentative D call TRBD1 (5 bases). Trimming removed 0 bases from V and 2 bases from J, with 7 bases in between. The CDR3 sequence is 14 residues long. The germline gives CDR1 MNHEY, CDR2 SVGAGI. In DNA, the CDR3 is TGTGCCAGCAGTTACTCGAAGGGGCAAGAGACCCAGTACTTC. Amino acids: CASSYSKGQETQYF.

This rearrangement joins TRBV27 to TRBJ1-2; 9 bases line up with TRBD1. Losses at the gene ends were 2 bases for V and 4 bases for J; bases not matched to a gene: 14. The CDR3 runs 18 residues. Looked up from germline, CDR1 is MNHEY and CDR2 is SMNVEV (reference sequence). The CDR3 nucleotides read TGTGCCAGCAGTTTAAAGCCCTCCGGGACAGGGTTTAGCTATGGCTACACCTTC. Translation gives CASSLKPSGTGFSYGYTF.

The CDR3 sequence: CASSYAGSGNTIYF. The CDR3 region has the DNA TGTGCCAGCAGTTACGCCGGCTCTGGAAACACCATATATTTT. This rearrangement joins TRBV6-5 to TRBJ1-3; D gene unclear. This CDR3 spans 14 amino acids. Germline V gene sequence: CDR1 MNHEY, CDR2 SVGAGI. The V gene lost 2 bases and the J gene lost 0 bases, with 5 bases spanning the gap.

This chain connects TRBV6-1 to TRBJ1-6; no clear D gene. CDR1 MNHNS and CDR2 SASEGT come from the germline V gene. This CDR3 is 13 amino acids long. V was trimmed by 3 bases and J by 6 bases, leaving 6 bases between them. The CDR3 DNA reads TGTGCCAGCAGTGACGGGTTTAATTCACCCCTCCACTTT. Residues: CASSDGFNSPLHF.

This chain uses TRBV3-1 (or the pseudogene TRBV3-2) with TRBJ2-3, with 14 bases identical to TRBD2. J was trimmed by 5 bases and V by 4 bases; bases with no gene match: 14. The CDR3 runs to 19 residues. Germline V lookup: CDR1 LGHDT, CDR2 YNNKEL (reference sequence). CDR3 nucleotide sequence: TGTGCCAGCAGCCCTAGACTAGCGGGAGGGCCGGGTGGTGGAGATACGCAGTATTTT. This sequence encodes CASSPRLAGGPGGGDTQYF.

CDR3 sequence reads: CASSYTATGYGYTF. The CDR3 nucleotides are TGTGCCAGCAGTTACACCGCTACGGGCTATGGCTACACCTTC. The genes are TRBV6-5 and TRBJ1-2, with D hard to call. The CDR3 spans 14 residues. Trimming left V 2 bases short and J 4 bases short, with 11 bases between. Germline V CDR1 and CDR2: MNHEY, SVGAGI.

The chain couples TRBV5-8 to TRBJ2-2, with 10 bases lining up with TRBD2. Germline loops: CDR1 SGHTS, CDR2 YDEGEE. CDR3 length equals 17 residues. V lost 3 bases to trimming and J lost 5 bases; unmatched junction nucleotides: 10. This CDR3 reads CASSSGTSEGGTGELFF. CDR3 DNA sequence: TGTGCCAGCAGCTCCGGGACTAGCGAGGGAGGGACCGGGGAGCTGTTTTTT.